Following are 15 T cell receptor beta chains from one sample sequenced in a study of blood T cell repertoires in COVID-19. Using immunoSEQ multiplex PCR, the repertoire was profiled, and TCRdb retains in-frame clones only, with some absent. The sample holds 490,000 or so clones, around 89% seen once. Sequencing input: PBMCs or T cells enriched from blood (not recorded which). The receptors stem from a woman between 40 and 50 years old who had recovered from COVID-19.

The table lists this clone with a few counts. This sequence joins TRBV7-9 and TRBJ1-4; D is perhaps TRBD1 (5 bases). There are 17 residues in the CDR3. The V gene's germline CDR1 is SEHNR and CDR2 FQNEAQ (reference sequence). Between the trimmed V and J ends, which lost 1 base and 0 bases, there was a span of 12 bases. CDR3 sequence: CASSLGQPYATNEKLFF. CDR3 DNA: TGTGCCAGCAGCTTAGGACAGCCCTATGCAACTAATGAAAAACTGTTTTTT.

The rearrangement joins TRBV19 to TRBJ1-2; a possible D gene is TRBD1 (5 bases). The V end was cut by 7 bases, the J end by 2 bases, with 11 bases between. This CDR3 has 13 residues. Germline assignment: CDR1 LNHDA and CDR2 SQIVND (reference sequence). CDR3: CASIATENYGYTF. The CDR3 region has the DNA TGTGCCAGTATCGCGACAGAGAACTATGGCTACACCTTC.

This chain joins TRBV29-1 and TRBJ1-2, with D unresolved. V was trimmed by 8 bases and J by 8 bases, leaving 15 bases between them. The CDR3 totals 11 residues. CDR1 is SQVTM, CDR2 ANQGSEA, per germline. CDR3 in amino acids: CSLRTPGGYTF. CDR3 in DNA: TGCAGCTTACGGACTCCTGGGGGCTACACCTTC.

CDR3 in DNA: TGCGCCAGCAGCCAGGTAGCGGGAGTTTTAACCGGGGAGCTGTTTTTT. As protein: CASSQVAGVLTGELFF. The rearrangement uses TRBV4-1 and TRBJ2-2, with 9 bases matching TRBD2. Germline CDR1 is MGHRA and CDR2 is YSYEKL. Losses at the gene ends were 3 bases for V and 5 bases for J; bases not matched to a gene: 7. The CDR3 runs 16 residues.

The chain couples TRBV28 to TRBJ1-5; possible D gene TRBD1, 5 bases. Trimming took 6 bases from V and 7 from J, leaving 19 bases between them. CDR1 and CDR2 from the germline V gene are MDHEN and SYDVKM. The CDR3 covers 15 residues. The CDR3, as DNA: TGTGCCAGCAGCCCAAACCAGGGAAATAGCCAGCCCCAGCATTTT. This gives the protein CASSPNQGNSQPQHF.

The genes are TRBV7-2 and TRBJ1-2, with D possibly TRBD1 on 6 matching bases. Germline CDR1 is SGHTA and CDR2 is FQGNSA. CDR3 size: 14 residues. Trimming shortened V by 7 bases and J by 8 bases, and 20 bases separated the two germline ends. The CDR3 DNA follows: TGTGCCAGCACCCCCATAACAGGGAGTGACGGCTACACCTTC. It codes for CASTPITGSDGYTF.

The gene calls are TRBV18 and TRBJ2-7; TRBD2 matches at 8 bases. Germline CDR1 is KGHSH and CDR2 is LQKENI. V shed 1 base and J 3 bases; nucleotides not matched to a gene: 2. CDR3 length: 14 residues. The CDR3 protein is CASSPQGTSYEQYF. In DNA, the CDR3 is TGTGCCAGCTCACCACAGGGGACTAGCTACGAGCAGTACTTC.

This chain connects TRBV10-3 to TRBJ2-7; 7 bases map to TRBD2. V trimming: 0 bases; J trimming: 7 bases; junction bases outside the gene matches: 6. Looked up from germline, CDR1 is ENHRY and CDR2 is SYGVKD. The CDR3 totals 14 residues. The CDR3 protein is CAISESGREGEQYF. The CDR3 DNA reads as TGTGCCATCAGTGAGTCGGGCAGGGAGGGGGAGCAGTACTTC.

The CDR3 loop is CASSPGGYGYTF. The CDR3 DNA sequence: TGTGCCAGCAGTCCGGGGGGCTATGGCTACACCTTC. V usage is TRBV12-3 or TRBV12-4 and J usage is TRBJ1-2; maybe TRBD1 (5 bases). The CDR3 is 12 residues long. Between the trimmed V and J ends, which lost 5 bases and 4 bases, there was a span of 8 bases.

The V and J genes are TRBV9 and TRBJ1-2; no definite D call. The germline V gene has CDR1 SGDLS and CDR2 YYNGEE. V shed 3 bases and J shed 3 bases, with 15 bases lying between them. The CDR3 length is 15 residues. The CDR3 coding sequence is TGTGCCAGCAGCGGGCTTGGGAGGACTTACTATGGCTACACCTTC. It encodes CASSGLGRTYYGYTF.

V and J are TRBV19 and TRBJ2-7, with a possible D match to TRBD1 (6 bases). Germline V lookup: CDR1 LNHDA, CDR2 SQIVND (reference sequence). CDR3 length equals 15 residues. Deletions cut 2 bases from V and 0 bases from J, with 11 bases between. CDR3 sequence: CASSITGTSSYEQYF. In nucleotides, the CDR3 is TGTGCCAGTAGTATAACCGGGACAAGCTCCTACGAGCAGTACTTC.

The rearrangement joins TRBV5-4 to TRBJ1-3; possible D gene TRBD1, 6 bases. The CDR3 spans 15 residues. Trimming cost V 5 bases and J 1 base, with 13 bases left between them. Germline V gives CDR1 SGHNT, CDR2 YYREEE (reference sequence). The CDR3, as DNA: TGTGCCAGCAGTATACAAGGGGGTTCTGGAAACACCATATATTTT. Translation: CASSIQGGSGNTIYF. Combining the CDR3 with reference TRBV5-4 and TRBJ1-3 gives the whole variable domain ETGVTQSPTHLIKTRGQQVTLRCSSQSGHNTVSWYQQALGQGPQFIFQYYREEENGRGNFPPRFSGLQFPNYSSELNVNALELDDSALYLCASSIQGGSGNTIYFGEGSWLTVV.

The chain uses TRBV28 and TRBJ2-6; no clear D gene. V shed 5 bases and J shed 2 bases, with 10 bases lying between them. This CDR3 contains 15 residues. CDR1 and CDR2 from the germline V gene are MDHEN and SYDVKM. CDR3 DNA: TGTGCCAGCAGTCAGAGAACAGCTGGGGCCAACGTCCTGACTTTC. This sequence encodes CASSQRTAGANVLTF.

The rearrangement links TRBV7-9 to TRBJ1-2; D unclear. The V end was cut by 5 bases, the J end by 4 bases, with 8 bases between. The CDR3 length is 12 residues. Germline V CDR1 and CDR2: SEHNR, FQNEAQ (reference sequence). CDR3 sequence: CASSPRSYGYTF. CDR3 bases: TGTGCCAGCAGCCCACGCAGCTATGGCTACACCTTC.

The DNA of the CDR3 is TGCGCCAGCAGCCAAGGGATACAGGGGGTAAACTATGGCTACACCTTC. Its translation is CASSQGIQGVNYGYTF. V gene TRBV4-3 combines with J gene TRBJ1-2, with 8 bases fitting TRBD1. This CDR3 has 16 residues. The V gene's germline CDR1 is LGHNA and CDR2 YSLEER. Losses at the gene ends were 1 base for V and 2 bases for J; bases not matched to a gene: 6.